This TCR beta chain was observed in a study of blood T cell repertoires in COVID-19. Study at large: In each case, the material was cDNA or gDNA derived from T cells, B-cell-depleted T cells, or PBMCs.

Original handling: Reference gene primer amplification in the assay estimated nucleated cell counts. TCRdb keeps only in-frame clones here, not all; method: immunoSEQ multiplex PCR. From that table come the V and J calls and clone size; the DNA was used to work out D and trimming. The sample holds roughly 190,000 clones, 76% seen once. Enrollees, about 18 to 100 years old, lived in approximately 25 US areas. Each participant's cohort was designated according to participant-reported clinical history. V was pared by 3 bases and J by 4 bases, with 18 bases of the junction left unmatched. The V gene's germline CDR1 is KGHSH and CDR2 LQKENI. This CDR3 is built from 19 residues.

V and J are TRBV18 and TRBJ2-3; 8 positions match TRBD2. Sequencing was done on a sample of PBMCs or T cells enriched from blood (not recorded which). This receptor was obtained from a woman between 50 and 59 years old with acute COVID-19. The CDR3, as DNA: TGTGCCAGCTCACCTACGGGGGGGGCCGTCAGGTTGGTCGCAGATACGCAGTATTTT. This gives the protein CASSPTGGAVRLVADTQYF.